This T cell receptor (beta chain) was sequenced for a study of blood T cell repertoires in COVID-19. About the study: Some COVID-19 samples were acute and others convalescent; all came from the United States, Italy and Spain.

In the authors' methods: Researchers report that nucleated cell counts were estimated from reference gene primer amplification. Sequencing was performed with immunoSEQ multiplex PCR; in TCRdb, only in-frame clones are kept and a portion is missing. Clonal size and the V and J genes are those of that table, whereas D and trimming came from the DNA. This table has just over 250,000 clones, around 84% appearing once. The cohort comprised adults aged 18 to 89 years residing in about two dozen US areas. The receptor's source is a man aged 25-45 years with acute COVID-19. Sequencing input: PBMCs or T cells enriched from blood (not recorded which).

The CDR3 DNA is TGTGCCAGTAGCCGTCCAGGGACAGGGTTCGAAAAACTGTTTTTT. Its protein product is CASSRPGTGFEKLFF. The chain links TRBV19 to TRBJ1-4; TRBD1 agrees at 9 bases. The germline V gene encodes CDR1 LNHDA and CDR2 SQIVND (reference sequence). Germline trimming cut 6 bases from V and 8 bases from J; bases unmatched to any gene: 10. CDR3 size: 15 residues.